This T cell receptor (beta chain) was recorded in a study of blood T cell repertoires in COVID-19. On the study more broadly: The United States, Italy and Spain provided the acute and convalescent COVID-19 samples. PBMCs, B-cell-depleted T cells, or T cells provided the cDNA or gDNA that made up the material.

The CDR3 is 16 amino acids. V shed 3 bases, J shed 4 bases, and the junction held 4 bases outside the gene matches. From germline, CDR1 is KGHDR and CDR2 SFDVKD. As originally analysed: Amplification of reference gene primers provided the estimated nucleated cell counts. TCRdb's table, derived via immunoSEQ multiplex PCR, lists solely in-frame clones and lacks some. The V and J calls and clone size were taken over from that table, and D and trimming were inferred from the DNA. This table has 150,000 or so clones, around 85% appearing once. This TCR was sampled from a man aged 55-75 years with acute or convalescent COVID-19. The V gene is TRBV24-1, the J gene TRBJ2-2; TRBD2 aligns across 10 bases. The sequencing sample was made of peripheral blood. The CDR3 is CATSDGLAGVTGELFF. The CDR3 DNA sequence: TGTGCCACCAGTGATGGGCTAGCGGGAGTCACCGGGGAGCTGTTTTTT.